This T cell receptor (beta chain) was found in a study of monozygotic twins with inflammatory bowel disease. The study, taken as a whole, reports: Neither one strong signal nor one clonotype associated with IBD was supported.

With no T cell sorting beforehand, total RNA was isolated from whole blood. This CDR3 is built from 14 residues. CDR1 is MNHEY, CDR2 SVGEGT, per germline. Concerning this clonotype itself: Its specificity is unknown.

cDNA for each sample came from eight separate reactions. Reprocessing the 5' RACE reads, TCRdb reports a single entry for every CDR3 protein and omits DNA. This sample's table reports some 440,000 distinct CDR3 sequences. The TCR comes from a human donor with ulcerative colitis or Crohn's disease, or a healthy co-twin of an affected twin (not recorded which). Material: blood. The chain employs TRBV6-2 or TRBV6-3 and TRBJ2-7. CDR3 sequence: CASSYSGQNYEQYF.